A selection of T cell receptor beta chains follows, all from one sample in a study of persistence of HIV-infected CD4 T cells. The antigens these receptors bind are not known. Sequenced by immunoSEQ multiplex PCR; TCRdb stores in-frame clones only, minus some. The sample carries roughly 35,000 clones, around 80% recorded once. The sample consisted of CD4+ T cells sorted from PBMCs after approximately 20-hour stimulation, taken from a patient who received antiretroviral therapy. Receptors were obtained from an adult man with HIV who was CMV-seropositive. CDR3s include the opening cysteine and the closing phenylalanine or tryptophan. D genes are given only for firm matches. Clone size appears in some rows only: once, few, many, or a class for an expanded clone.

cdr3_aa cdr3_nt j_call d_call clone_size v_call
CASSPDQGQGPYEQYF TGCGCCAGCAGCCCAGACCAGGGACAGGGGCCCTACGAGCAGTACTTC TRBJ2-7 TRBD1 . TRBV5-1
CASSPFSGDTQYF TGCGCCAGCAGCCCGTTTTCGGGGGATACGCAGTATTTT TRBJ2-3 . . TRBV5-1
CASSDRGSPLHF TGTGCCAGTAGTGACAGGGGTTCACCCCTCCACTTT TRBJ1-6 TRBD1 . TRBV19
CASSLAPIGGGTDTQYF TGTGCCAGCAGCTTGGCGCCCATCGGGGGTGGGACAGATACGCAGTATTTT TRBJ2-3 . . TRBV5-4
CASSLDLGQIRYGYTF TGTGCCAGCAGCTTGGATCTGGGACAGATCCGCTATGGCTACACCTTC TRBJ1-2 TRBD1 few TRBV5-5
CASSQGTYGYTF TGTGCCAGCTCACAGGGGACCTATGGCTACACCTTC TRBJ1-2 . . TRBV18
CASSYAGTGSYEQYF TGTGCCAGCAGTTACGCCGGGACAGGGTCCTACGAGCAGTACTTC TRBJ2-7 TRBD1 . TRBV6-2/TRBV6-3
CASSEAGHKVTGELFF TGTGCCAGCAGTGAAGCGGGGCACAAAGTCACCGGGGAGCTGTTTTTT TRBJ2-2 . . TRBV6-1
CAISDSTGTGKGGYTF TGTGCCATCAGTGACTCTACCGGGACAGGGAAGGGTGGCTACACCTTC TRBJ1-2 TRBD1 . TRBV10-3
CASSIWTSGFSYNEQFF TGTGCCAGTAGTATATGGACTAGCGGCTTTTCCTACAATGAGCAGTTCTTC TRBJ2-1 TRBD2 once TRBV19
CASSISGSGELFF TGTGCCAGTAGTATCTCCGGGAGCGGGGAGCTGTTTTTT TRBJ2-2 . . TRBV19
CASNSGLKNTEAFF TGTGCCAGCAATTCAGGGCTAAAGAACACTGAAGCTTTCTTT TRBJ1-1 . . TRBV9
CASSMGHLSYEQYF TGTGCCAGTAGTATGGGCCACTTATCCTACGAGCAGTACTTC TRBJ2-7 . . TRBV19
CASSPDTYYGYTF TGCGCCAGCAGCCCAGACACTTACTATGGCTACACCTTC TRBJ1-2 . few TRBV5-1
CASSFGAAYNEQFF TGTGCCAGCAGTTTTGGGGCAGCGTACAATGAGCAGTTCTTC TRBJ2-1 . . TRBV28
CASSFGGSANTEAFF TGTGCCAGCAGCTTCGGGGGGTCGGCGAACACTGAAGCTTTCTTT TRBJ1-1 . . TRBV5-5
CASSRPEASTDTQYF TGTGCCAGCAGCCGACCCGAGGCTAGCACAGATACGCAGTATTTT TRBJ2-3 . . TRBV6-6
CASRPDRDSNQPQHF TGCGCCAGCCGTCCCGACAGGGATAGCAATCAGCCCCAGCATTTT TRBJ1-5 TRBD1 . TRBV4-1
CASGPPGLSVGTYEQYF TGTGCTAGTGGTCCTCCGGGACTTTCGGTGGGGACCTACGAGCAGTACTTC TRBJ2-7 . . TRBV12-5
CASSSARENYGYTF TGTGCCAGCAGTTCCGCGAGGGAGAACTATGGCTACACCTTC TRBJ1-2 . . TRBV6-5
CASRGTGGRDEQYF TGTGCCAGCAGGGGGACAGGGGGGCGTGACGAGCAGTACTTC TRBJ2-7 TRBD1 . TRBV2
CAWSHSRAYGYTF TGTGCCTGGAGTCACAGCAGAGCCTATGGCTACACCTTC TRBJ1-2 . . TRBV30
CASSLEYGEYGYTF TGTGCCAGCAGCTTAGAATACGGAGAGTATGGCTACACCTTC TRBJ1-2 . . TRBV7-9